This T cell receptor (beta chain) was identified in a study of neurological immune-mediated disorders. Findings of the study overall: Because no CDR3 amino acid sequences were shared across subjects by expanded clones, private repertoires were suggested in all groups.

In TCRdb, the 5' RACE reads were re-called with MiXCR into one record per CDR3 protein. The sample has 55,000 to 60,000 distinct CDR3 sequences; roughly 3.5% are singletons. This CDR3 contains 11 residues. Per the germline V gene, CDR1 is SQVTM and CDR2 is ANQGSEA. The V gene lost 1 base and the J gene lost 12 bases, with 10 bases spanning the gap. In its sample, this clonotype was seen many times. Its antigen remains unidentified. The rearrangement joins TRBV29-1 to TRBJ2-1, with D uncertain. The sample consisted of PBMCs. The clonotype was recovered from a woman in her 30s with multiple sclerosis. The CDR3 spells CSVEGWSGQFF. The CDR3 DNA reads as TGCAGCGTTGAAGGTTGGTCAGGGCAGTTCTTC.